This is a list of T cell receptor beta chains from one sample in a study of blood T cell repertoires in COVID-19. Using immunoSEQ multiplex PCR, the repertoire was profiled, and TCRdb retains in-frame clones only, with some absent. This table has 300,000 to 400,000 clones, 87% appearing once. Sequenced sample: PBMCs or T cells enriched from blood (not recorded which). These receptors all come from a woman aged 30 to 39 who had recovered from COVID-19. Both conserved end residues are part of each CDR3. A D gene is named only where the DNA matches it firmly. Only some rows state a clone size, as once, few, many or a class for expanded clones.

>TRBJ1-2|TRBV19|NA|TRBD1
TGTGCCAGTAGCCCAACGGGACAGGTAGAAAGCTATGGCTACACCTTC
CASSPTGQVESYGYTF
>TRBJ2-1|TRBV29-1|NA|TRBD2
TGCAGCGTGGGAGGGACGGCGGCTTCGTTCTTC
CSVGGTAASFF
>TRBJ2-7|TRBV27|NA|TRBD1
TGTGCCAGCAGTCCACAGGGGTACGAGCAGTACTTC
CASSPQGYEQYF
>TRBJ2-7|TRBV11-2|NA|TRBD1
TGTGCCAGCAGCTTGAGGGTGACAGGGGGCTCCTACGAGCAGTACTTC
CASSLRVTGGSYEQYF
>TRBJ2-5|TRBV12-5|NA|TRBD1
TGTGCTAGTGGTTTGAGTACAGGGGCAGAGACCCAGTACTTC
CASGLSTGAETQYF
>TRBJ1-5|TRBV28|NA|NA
TGTGCCAGCGAGGACAGCCTTAGCAATCAGCCCCAGCATTTT
CASEDSLSNQPQHF
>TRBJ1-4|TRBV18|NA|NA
TGTGCCAGCTCACCGGGCGGGGGAGGTGAAAAACTGTTTTTT
CASSPGGGGEKLFF
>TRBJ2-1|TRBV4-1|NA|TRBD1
TGCGCCAGCAGTCATCCGGACAGGGCCGATGAGCAGTTCTTC
CASSHPDRADEQFF
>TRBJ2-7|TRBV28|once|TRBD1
TGTGCCAGTTGGACAGGTGGGGTCAGCTCCTACGAGCAGTACTTC
CASWTGGVSSYEQYF
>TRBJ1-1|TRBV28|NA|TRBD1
TGTGCCAGCAGTTTATTTTGGGACCGGGACAGGGGGCTAGAAATGAACACTGAAGCTTTCTTT
CASSLFWDRDRGLEMNTEAFF
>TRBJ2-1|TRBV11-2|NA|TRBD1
TGTGCCAGCAGCTTAGAAGGCGGGACAGGGGGCAATGAGCAGTTCTTC
CASSLEGGTGGNEQFF
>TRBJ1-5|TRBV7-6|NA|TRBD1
TGTGCCAGCAGCCAACGACAGGGGGGTTTAAGCAATCAGCCCCAGCATTTT
CASSQRQGGLSNQPQHF
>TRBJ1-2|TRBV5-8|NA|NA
TGTGCCAGCAGCTTGTCGGGAGGGGCTCAGGGCTACACCTTC
CASSLSGGAQGYTF
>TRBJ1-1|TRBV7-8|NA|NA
TGTGCCAGCAGCTTGCTTGCCGGGGGCACTGAAGCTTTCTTT
CASSLLAGGTEAFF
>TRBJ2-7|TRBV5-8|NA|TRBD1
TGTGCCAGCAGCTGGGGACAGCCGACCTACGAGCAGTACTTC
CASSWGQPTYEQYF
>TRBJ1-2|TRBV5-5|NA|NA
TGTGCCAGCAGCCCTCATGGGGAGGCAATTAACTATGGCTACACCTTC
CASSPHGEAINYGYTF
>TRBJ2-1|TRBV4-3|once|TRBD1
TGCGCCAGCAGCCCGGGACAGGGCTCCTACAATGAGCAGTTCTTC
CASSPGQGSYNEQFF
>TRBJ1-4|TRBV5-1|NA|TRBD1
TGCGCCAGCAGCGTCGACAGGGGGCGGGAGGAAAAACTGTTTTTT
CASSVDRGREEKLFF
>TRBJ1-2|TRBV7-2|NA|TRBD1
TGTGCCAGCAGCGGACAGGGGACCTATGGCTACACCTTC
CASSGQGTYGYTF
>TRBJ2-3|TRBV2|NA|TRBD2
TGTGCCAGCAGACCCGGGACTAGCGCAGATACGCAGTATTTT
CASRPGTSADTQYF
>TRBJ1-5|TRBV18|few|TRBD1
TGTGCCAGCTCACCCCGGGGACAGGAGAATCAGCCCCAGCATTTT
CASSPRGQENQPQHF
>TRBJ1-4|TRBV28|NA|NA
TGTGCCACCAGGGCTGTCCAAAAACTGTTTTTT
CATRAVQKLFF
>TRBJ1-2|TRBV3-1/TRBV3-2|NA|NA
TGTGCCAGCAGCCCTCCGGGGGGGTTCGGCTATGGCTACACCTTC
CASSPPGGFGYGYTF
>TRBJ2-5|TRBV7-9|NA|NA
TGTGCCTCGGGAGAGTCGTGGGAGACCCAGTACTTC
CASGESWETQYF
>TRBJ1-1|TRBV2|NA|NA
TGTGCCAGCAGTGTCGGCAGGGACACTGAAGCTTTCTTT
CASSVGRDTEAFF
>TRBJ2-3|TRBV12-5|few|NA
TGTGCTAGTGGTCTTGGAGGGGGCACAGATACGCAGTATTTT
CASGLGGGTDTQYF
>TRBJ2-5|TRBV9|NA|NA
TGTGCCAGCAGCGTAGATGACAGCCAAGAGACCCAGTACTTC
CASSVDDSQETQYF
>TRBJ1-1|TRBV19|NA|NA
TGTGCCAGTAGTATAGACAGGACAATGAACACTGAAGCTTTCTTT
CASSIDRTMNTEAFF
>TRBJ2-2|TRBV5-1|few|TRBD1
TGCGCCAGCAGCGAAGGGACAGGGGGGAACACCGGGGAGCTGTTTTTT
CASSEGTGGNTGELFF
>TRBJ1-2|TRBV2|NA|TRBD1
TGTGCCAGCAGTGAAGTTGGACAGGGGGCCGTGGGCTACACCTTC
CASSEVGQGAVGYTF
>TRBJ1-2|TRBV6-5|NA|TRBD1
TGTGCCAGCAGTTACCTGGGGACAGGGGTTTATGGCTACACCTTC
CASSYLGTGVYGYTF
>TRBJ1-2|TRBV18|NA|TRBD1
TGTGCCAGCTCACCACCAGGCAGGGGGGCCTATGGCTACACCTTC
CASSPPGRGAYGYTF
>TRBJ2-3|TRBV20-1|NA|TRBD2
TGCAGTGCTAGTCCCGGGGGGGATAGCACAGATACGCAGTATTTT
CSASPGGDSTDTQYF